The 21 T cell receptor beta chains below all came from one sample that was sequenced in a study of beta chain features in type 1 diabetes (dated by TCRdb to 2016 to 2019). Library creation used the immunoSEQ multiplex PCR assay. The entire isolated RNA was reverse transcribed using the High Capacity cDNA Reverse Transcription Kit, and thus expressed TCRB transcripts were sequenced. TCRdb took this table from immuneACCESS and kept in-frame rearrangements with V and J called. Such tables lack part of the clones; where checked against another copy, unresolved V genes explain under half of the gap, and the rest is unexplained. The sample profile shows 330,000 or so clones; approximately 14% of them were found once. The top ten clones comprise approximately 6.7% of the sample. Sequences were obtained from central memory CD4+ T cells from blood. The receptors were sampled from a man aged 25-40 years in good health.

This clone was seen more than once but under ten times. The V gene is TRBV7-7, the J gene TRBJ1-3; D is unresolved. From germline, CDR1 is SSHAT and CDR2 FNYEAQ (reference sequence). V lost 1 base to trimming and J lost 0 bases, with 10 bases between them. This CDR3 has 16 amino acids. CDR3 bases: TGTGCCAGCAGCTTAGGGCCCCTAAGCTCTGGAAACACCATATATTTT. Translated, it gives CASSLGPLSSGNTIYF.

A few counts support this clone. The chain couples TRBV19 to TRBJ2-2, with D perhaps TRBD1 (6 bases). The CDR3 runs 17 residues. Trimming shortened V by 2 bases and J by 5 bases, and 18 bases separated the two germline ends. CDR1 is LNHDA, CDR2 SQIVND, per germline (reference sequence). The CDR3 is CASSITGQGKVTGELFF. The CDR3 bases are TGTGCCAGTAGTATAACCGGGCAGGGGAAGGTGACCGGGGAGCTGTTTTTT.

The chain couples TRBV5-6 to TRBJ1-6; D perhaps matches TRBD1 (5 bases). The germline V gene has CDR1 SGHDT and CDR2 YYEEEE. The CDR3 covers 14 residues. The V gene lost 4 bases and the J gene lost 8 bases, with 13 bases spanning the gap. The CDR3 DNA reads as TGTGCCAGCAGCCGCAGGGAGATGGATTCACCCCTCCACTTT. It encodes CASSRREMDSPLHF.

V is TRBV5-1 and J is TRBJ2-3; D gene ambiguous. Germline CDR1 and CDR2: SGHRS and YFSETQ. The CDR3 runs to 14 residues. Trimming removed 0 bases from V and 7 bases from J, with 12 bases in between. CDR3 coding DNA: TGCGCCAGCAGCTTGGTCTATGGTGGAAATACGCAGTATTTT. It specifies CASSLVYGGNTQYF. Full variable domain (remainder filled in from reference TRBV5-1 and TRBJ2-3): KAGVTQTPRYLIKTRGQQVTLSCSPISGHRSVSWYQQTPGQGLQFLFEYFSETQRNKGNFPGRFSGRQFSNSRSEMNVSTLELGDSALYLCASSLVYGGNTQYFGPGTRLTVL.

This clone was detected only a few times. This chain joins TRBV5-6 and TRBJ2-5; 7 nucleotides match TRBD2. V lost 2 bases to trimming and J lost 2 bases; unmatched junction nucleotides: 9. CDR1 and CDR2 from the germline V gene are SGHDT and YYEEEE. The CDR3 spans 16 residues. The CDR3 loop is CASSLGGVRGQETQYF. The CDR3, as DNA: TGTGCCAGCAGCTTAGGCGGTGTGCGGGGGCAAGAGACCCAGTACTTC.

This clone was found a few times. The chain joins TRBV7-9 to TRBJ2-5; D is unresolved. CDR1 and CDR2 from the germline V gene are SEHNR and FQNEAQ (reference sequence). The V and J ends lost 0 bases and 3 bases respectively, with 8 bases between them. The CDR3 has 14 amino acids. CDR3 sequence reads: CASSLAGVKETQYF. The CDR3 coding sequence is TGTGCCAGCAGCTTAGCTGGGGTCAAAGAGACCCAGTACTTC. The whole variable domain, filled in from reference TRBV7-9 and TRBJ2-5, reads DTGVSQNPRHKITKRGQNVTFRCDPISEHNRLYWYRQTLGQGPEFLTYFQNEAQLEKSRLLSDRFSAERPKGSFSTLEIQRTEQGDSAMYLCASSLAGVKETQYFGPGTRLLVL.

V is TRBV27 and J is TRBJ1-1, with 8 nucleotides matching TRBD1. There are 13 residues in the CDR3. CDR1 MNHEY and CDR2 SMNVEV come from the germline V gene (reference sequence). V lost 6 bases to trimming and J lost 10 bases; unmatched junction nucleotides: 10. The CDR3 coding sequence is TGTGCCAGCAGACTCAGCAGGGGGCTAAGAGCTTTCTTT. Its translation is CASRLSRGLRAFF.

V usage is TRBV7-7 and J usage is TRBJ1-1, with 8 bases fitting TRBD1. The length of the CDR3 is 15 residues. Trimming at V came to 5 bases and at J to 2 bases, leaving 7 bases not matched to a gene. CDR1 is SSHAT and CDR2 is FNYEAQ in the germline V gene (reference sequence). In DNA form, the CDR3 reads TGTGCCAGCAGCATCCGGACAGGGCTCAACACTGAAGCTTTCTTT. Protein: CASSIRTGLNTEAFF.

This clone has more than one count but fewer than ten. V gene TRBV5-4 combines with J gene TRBJ2-5; 8 bases are shared with TRBD2. Germline CDR1 reads SGHNT; CDR2 reads YYREEE (reference sequence). The CDR3 totals 15 residues. Trimming at V came to 4 bases and at J to 4 bases, leaving 9 bases not matched to a gene. The CDR3 reads CASSGAGTRRETQYF. The DNA of the CDR3 is TGTGCCAGCAGCGGCGCCGGGACTAGACGAGAGACCCAGTACTTC.

V is TRBV7-8 and J is TRBJ1-5, with D possibly TRBD1 on 5 matching bases. This CDR3 region has 14 residues. Germline values: CDR1 SGHVS, CDR2 FQNEAQ. V was shortened by 1 base and J by 5 bases, with 9 bases between the two germline ends. The CDR3 region is CASSLEGRDQPQHF. The CDR3 bases are TGTGCCAGCAGCTTAGAGGGACGGGATCAGCCCCAGCATTTT.

This clone has a count of ten or more. The gene calls are TRBV28 and TRBJ1-6, with a possible D match to TRBD1 (5 bases). V was trimmed by 7 bases and J by 10 bases, leaving 17 bases between them. The CDR3 has 14 amino acids. The germline V gene encodes CDR1 MDHEN and CDR2 SYDVKM. The CDR3 DNA follows: TGTGCCAGCACCCCGGGACCGGGACGGTCACCCCTCCACTTT. This sequence encodes CASTPGPGRSPLHF. The variable domain in full, with the rest retrieved from reference TRBV28 and TRBJ1-6, is DVKVTQSSRYLVKRTGEKVFLECVQDMDHENMFWYRQDPGLGLRLIYFSYDVKMKEKGDIPEGYSVSREKKERFSLILESASTNQTSMYLCASTPGPGRSPLHFGNGTRLTVT.

V gene TRBV27 combines with J gene TRBJ2-3; D gene unclear. This CDR3 spans 11 amino acids. Germline-derived CDR1 and CDR2 are MNHEY and SMNVEV (reference sequence). Trimming stripped 4 bases from V and 7 bases from J, with 6 bases between. The CDR3 protein is CASSSGNTQYF. The DNA of the CDR3 is TGTGCCAGCAGTTCTGGGAATACGCAGTATTTT.

The rearrangement uses TRBV28 and TRBJ1-2; TRBD1 agrees at 7 bases. V lost 5 bases, J lost 0 bases, and 6 bases stayed unmatched. The length of the CDR3 is 15 residues. The germline CDR1 and CDR2 sequences are MDHEN and SYDVKM. This chain's CDR3 is CASSQTGLANYGYTF. CDR3 in DNA: TGTGCCAGCAGTCAGACAGGGTTAGCTAACTATGGCTACACCTTC.

The table lists this clone with a few counts. V and J are TRBV6-6 and TRBJ1-1, with TRBD1 matching 8 bases. With 8 bases clipped from V and 3 bases from J, the junction kept 2 bases outside the gene matches. CDR3 length: 12 amino acids. Germline V lookup: CDR1 MNHNY, CDR2 SVGAGI (reference sequence). The CDR3 here is CASGQGHTEAFF. The DNA for the CDR3 is TGTGCCAGCGGACAGGGTCACACTGAAGCTTTCTTT.

This clone was counted at least ten times. The chain couples TRBV5-4 to TRBJ2-6, with 7 bases identical to TRBD2. The CDR3 loop spans 15 amino acids. V shed 4 bases and J 4 bases; nucleotides not matched to a gene: 5. Germline CDR1 and CDR2: SGHNT and YYREEE (reference sequence). The CDR3 DNA reads as TGTGCCAGCAGCAATCTAGCGGCGGGGGCCAACGTCCTGACTTTC. Translating gives CASSNLAAGANVLTF. Together with reference TRBV5-4 and TRBJ2-6, the CDR3 gives the full variable domain: ETGVTQSPTHLIKTRGQQVTLRCSSQSGHNTVSWYQQALGQGPQFIFQYYREEENGRGNFPPRFSGLQFPNYSSELNVNALELDDSALYLCASSNLAAGANVLTFGAGSRLTVL.

This clone was picked up a small number of times. This chain links TRBV7-2 with TRBJ2-2; D is unresolved. The V and J ends lost 1 base and 7 bases respectively, with 4 bases between them. CDR3 length: 12 residues. The germline gives CDR1 SGHTA, CDR2 FQGNSA. CDR3 protein: CASSLDFGELFF. The CDR3, as DNA: TGTGCCAGCAGCTTAGACTTCGGGGAGCTGTTTTTT.

The V and J genes are TRBV9 and TRBJ2-2, with a tentative D call TRBD1 (5 bases). CDR3 length equals 16 residues. Germline loops: CDR1 SGDLS, CDR2 YYNGEE. Deletions cut 4 bases from V and 5 bases from J, with 18 bases between. DNA of the CDR3: TGTGCCAGCAGCCTAGATGGGGCTAGTCGGACCGGGGAGCTGTTTTTT. Amino acid sequence: CASSLDGASRTGELFF.

This clone was detected a few times. The chain links TRBV11-2 to TRBJ1-1, with a weak D call TRBD1 (5 bases). Trimming took off 4 bases at V and 4 bases at J, with 10 bases between the two ends. CDR1 and CDR2 from the germline V gene are SGHAT and FQNNGV. The CDR3 extends over 13 amino acids. The CDR3 sequence: CASSSGDSTEAFF. CDR3 nucleotide sequence: TGTGCCAGCAGCTCGGGGGATAGCACTGAAGCTTTCTTT.

V gene TRBV9 combines with J gene TRBJ2-2; a weak D match, TRBD2 (5 bases). Trimming left V 4 bases short and J 4 bases short, with 23 bases between. This CDR3 has 18 residues. Germline V CDR1 and CDR2: SGDLS, YYNGEE. The CDR3 loop reads CASSPSGYQRKFTGELFF. CDR3 bases: TGTGCCAGCAGCCCCTCCGGTTACCAGCGGAAATTCACCGGGGAGCTGTTTTTT.

The chain uses TRBV2 and TRBJ2-5; 10 nucleotides match TRBD1. The J call is doubtful: the DNA matches TRBJ2-7 better. CDR1 and CDR2 from the germline V gene are SNHLY and FYNNEI. There are 14 residues in the CDR3. CDR3 in DNA: TGTGCCCGTACTCGGGCCGGGACAGGGGACGAGCAGTACTTC. It specifies CARTRAGTGDEQYF.

The genes are TRBV7-3 and TRBJ2-2; the match to TRBD2 covers 11 bases. CDR1 SGHTA and CDR2 FQGTGA come from the germline V gene. Trimming cost V 5 bases and J 2 bases; bases outside gene matches: 10. The CDR3 extends over 18 amino acids. CDR3 residues: CASSPLPTSGINTGELFF. Here the CDR3 DNA reads TGTGCCAGCAGCCCCCTCCCGACTAGCGGGATTAACACCGGGGAGCTGTTTTTT.